The 6 T cell receptor beta chains given below trace back to one sample, sequenced in a study of CD8 T cells in Susac syndrome. RNA, at about 0.5 to 1 ug, was reverse transcribed with random hexamers. TCRdb used MiXCR to reprocess the immunoSEQ multiplex PCR reads, holding one entry per CDR3 protein. This table has approximately 120,000 distinct CDR3 sequences, approximately 95% appearing once. Sequencing was performed on CD8+ T cells from PBMCs. These receptors originate from a human donor with multiple sclerosis.

Written as DNA, the CDR3 is TGCGCCAGCAGCCAAAAGCCAGGGCAAGGGGACATTCAGTACTTC. Its protein is CASSQKPGQGDIQYF. The V call is TRBV4-1, the J call TRBJ2-4, with a tentative D call TRBD1 (5 bases). The germline V and J ends were trimmed by 2 bases and 8 bases, with 16 bases remaining between them. The germline gives CDR1 MGHRA, CDR2 YSYEKL. The CDR3 has 15 amino acids.

V usage is TRBV7-9 and J usage is TRBJ2-7; D is uncertain. Germline V gives CDR1 SEHNR, CDR2 FQNEAQ (reference sequence). This CDR3 spans 14 amino acids. Trimming stripped 5 bases from V and 5 bases from J, with 16 bases between. CDR3 DNA sequence: TGTGCCAGCAGCCCCCCGCCGGGCGCGAACGAGCAGTACGTC. Residues: CASSPPPGANEQYV.

J is TRBJ2-3 and V is TRBV12-3 or TRBV12-4; the match to TRBD2 covers 8 bases. With 5 bases clipped from V and 0 bases from J, the junction kept 4 bases outside the gene matches. The CDR3 consists of 15 residues. CDR3 in DNA: TGTGCCAGCAGTCGGACTAGCTCAAGCACAGATACGCAGTATTTT. Translating gives CASSRTSSSTDTQYF.

The gene calls are TRBV9 and TRBJ2-1; no reliable D call. This CDR3 region has 15 residues. Trimming took off 0 bases at V and 8 bases at J, with 15 bases between the two ends. CDR1 is SGDLS and CDR2 is YYNGEE in the germline V gene. The CDR3 sequence is CASSVDPDVLDEQFF. The CDR3 nucleotides read TGTGCCAGCAGCGTAGACCCAGACGTTCTTGATGAGCAGTTCTTC.

The chain combines TRBV11-2 with TRBJ2-2; D gene ambiguous. Germline CDR1 and CDR2: SGHAT and FQNNGV. Between the trimmed V and J ends, which lost 5 bases and 1 base, there was a span of 11 bases. The CDR3 sequence is 15 residues long. CDR3 bases: TGTGCCAGCAGCCCCCGAGAGAAGAACACCGGGGAGCTGTTTTTT. Translating gives CASSPREKNTGELFF.

The chain is built from TRBV24-1 and TRBJ2-1; 14 nucleotides line up with TRBD2. Trimming at V came to 3 bases and at J to 7 bases, leaving 10 bases not matched to a gene. This CDR3 comprises 18 residues. Germline V gene data show CDR1 as KGHDR and CDR2 as SFDVKD. CDR3 in amino acids: CATSDSFGTSGGGNEQFF. The DNA of the CDR3 is TGTGCCACCAGTGATAGTTTCGGGACTAGCGGGGGAGGGAATGAGCAGTTCTTC.